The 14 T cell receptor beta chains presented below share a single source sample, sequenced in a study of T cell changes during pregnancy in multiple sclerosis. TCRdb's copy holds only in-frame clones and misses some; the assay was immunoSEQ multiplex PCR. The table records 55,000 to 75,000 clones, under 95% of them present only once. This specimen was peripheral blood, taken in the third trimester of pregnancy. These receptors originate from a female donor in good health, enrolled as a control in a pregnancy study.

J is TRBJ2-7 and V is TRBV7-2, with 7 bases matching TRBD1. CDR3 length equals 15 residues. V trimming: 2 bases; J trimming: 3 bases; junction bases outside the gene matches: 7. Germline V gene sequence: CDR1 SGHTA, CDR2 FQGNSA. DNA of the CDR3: TGTGCCAGCAGCTTAAACTCCTGGGACAGCTACGAGCAGTACTTC. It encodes CASSLNSWDSYEQYF.

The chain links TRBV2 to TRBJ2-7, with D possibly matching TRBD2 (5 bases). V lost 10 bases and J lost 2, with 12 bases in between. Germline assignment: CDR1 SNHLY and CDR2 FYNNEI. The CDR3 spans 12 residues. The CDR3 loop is CATREFAYEQYF. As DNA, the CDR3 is TGTGCCACTCGGGAATTCGCCTACGAGCAGTACTTC.

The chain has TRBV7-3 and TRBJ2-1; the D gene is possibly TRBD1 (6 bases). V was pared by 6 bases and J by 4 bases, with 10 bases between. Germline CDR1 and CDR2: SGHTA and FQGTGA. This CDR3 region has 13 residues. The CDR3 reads CASSKGEYNEQFF. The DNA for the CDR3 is TGTGCCAGCAGTAAGGGGGAATACAATGAGCAGTTCTTC.

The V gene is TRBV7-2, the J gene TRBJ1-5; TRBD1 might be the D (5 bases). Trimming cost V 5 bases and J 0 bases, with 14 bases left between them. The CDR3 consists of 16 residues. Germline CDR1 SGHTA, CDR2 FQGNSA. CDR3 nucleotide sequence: TGTGCCAGCAGCCCCGGTGGGGGGATTAGCAATCAGCCCCAGCATTTT. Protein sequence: CASSPGGGISNQPQHF.

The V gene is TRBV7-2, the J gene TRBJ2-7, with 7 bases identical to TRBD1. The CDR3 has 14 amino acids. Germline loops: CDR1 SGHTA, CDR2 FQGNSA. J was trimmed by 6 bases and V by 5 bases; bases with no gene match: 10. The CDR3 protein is CASSATGPASEQYF. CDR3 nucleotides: TGTGCCAGCAGCGCGACAGGGCCGGCGTCCGAGCAGTACTTC. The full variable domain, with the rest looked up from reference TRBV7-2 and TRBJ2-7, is GAGVSQSPSNKVTEKGKDVELRCDPISGHTALYWYRQSLGQGLEFLIYFQGNSAPDKSGLPSDRFSAERTGGSVSTLTIQRTQQEDSAVYLCASSATGPASEQYFGPGTRLTVT.

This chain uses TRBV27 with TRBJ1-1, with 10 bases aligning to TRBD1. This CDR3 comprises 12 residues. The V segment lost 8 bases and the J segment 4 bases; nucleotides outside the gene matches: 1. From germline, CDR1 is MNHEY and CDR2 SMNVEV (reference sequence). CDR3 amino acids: CASWTGGTEAFF. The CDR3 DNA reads TGTGCCAGCTGGACAGGGGGCACTGAAGCTTTCTTT.

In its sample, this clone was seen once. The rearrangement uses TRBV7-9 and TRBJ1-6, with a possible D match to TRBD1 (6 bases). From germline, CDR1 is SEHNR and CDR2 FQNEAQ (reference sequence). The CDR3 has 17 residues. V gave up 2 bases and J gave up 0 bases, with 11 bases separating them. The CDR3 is CASSLSGQFSYNSPLHF. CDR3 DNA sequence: TGTGCCAGCAGCTTAAGCGGACAGTTCTCCTATAATTCACCCCTCCACTTT. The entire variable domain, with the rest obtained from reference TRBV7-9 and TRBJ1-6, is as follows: DTGVSQNPRHKITKRGQNVTFRCDPISEHNRLYWYRQTLGQGPEFLTYFQNEAQLEKSRLLSDRFSAERPKGSFSTLEIQRTEQGDSAMYLCASSLSGQFSYNSPLHFGNGTRLTVT.

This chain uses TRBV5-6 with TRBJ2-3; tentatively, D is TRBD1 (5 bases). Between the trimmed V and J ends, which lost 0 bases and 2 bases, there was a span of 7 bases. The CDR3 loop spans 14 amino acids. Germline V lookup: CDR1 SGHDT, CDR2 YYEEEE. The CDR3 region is CASSLGGYTDTQYF. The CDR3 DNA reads TGTGCCAGCAGCTTGGGGGGCTACACAGATACGCAGTATTTT.

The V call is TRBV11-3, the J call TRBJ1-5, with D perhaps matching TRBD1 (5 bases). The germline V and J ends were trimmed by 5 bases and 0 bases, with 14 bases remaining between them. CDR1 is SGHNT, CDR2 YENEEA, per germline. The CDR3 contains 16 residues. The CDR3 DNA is TGTGCCAGCAGCCCCTTGGGGCAACTTAGCAATCAGCCCCAGCATTTT. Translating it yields CASSPLGQLSNQPQHF. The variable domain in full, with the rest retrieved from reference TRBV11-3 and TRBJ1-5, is EAGVVQSPRYKIIEKKQPVAFWCNPISGHNTLYWYLQNLGQGPELLIRYENEEAVDDSQLPKDRFSAERLKGVDSTLKIQPAELGDSAVYLCASSPLGQLSNQPQHFGDGTRLSIL.

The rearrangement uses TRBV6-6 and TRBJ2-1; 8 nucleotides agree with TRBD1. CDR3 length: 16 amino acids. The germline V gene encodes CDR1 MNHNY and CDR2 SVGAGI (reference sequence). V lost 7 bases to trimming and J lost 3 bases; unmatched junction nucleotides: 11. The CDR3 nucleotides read TGTGCCAGCATGGAGGGTTCGGACAGGGACTACAATGAGCAGTTCTTC. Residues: CASMEGSDRDYNEQFF.

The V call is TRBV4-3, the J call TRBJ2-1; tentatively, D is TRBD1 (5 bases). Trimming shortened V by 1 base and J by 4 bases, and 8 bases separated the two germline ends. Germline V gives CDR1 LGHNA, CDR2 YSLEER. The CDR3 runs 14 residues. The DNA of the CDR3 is TGCGCCAGCAGCCAAGGGGGCGCGTACAATGAGCAGTTCTTC. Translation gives CASSQGGAYNEQFF.

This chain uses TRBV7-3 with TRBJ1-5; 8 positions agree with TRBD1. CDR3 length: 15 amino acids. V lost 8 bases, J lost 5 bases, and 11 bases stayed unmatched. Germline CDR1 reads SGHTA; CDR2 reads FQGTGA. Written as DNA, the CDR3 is TGTGCCAGCCTCCCGGACAGGGAGGACTATCAGCCCCAGCATTTT. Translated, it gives CASLPDREDYQPQHF.

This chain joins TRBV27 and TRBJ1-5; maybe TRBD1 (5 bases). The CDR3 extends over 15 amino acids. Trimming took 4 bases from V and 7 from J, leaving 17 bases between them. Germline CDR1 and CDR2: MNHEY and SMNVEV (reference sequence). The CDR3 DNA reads TGTGCCAGCAGTTCCGGACTGCGGGGGGTACAGCCCCAGCATTTT. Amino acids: CASSSGLRGVQPQHF.

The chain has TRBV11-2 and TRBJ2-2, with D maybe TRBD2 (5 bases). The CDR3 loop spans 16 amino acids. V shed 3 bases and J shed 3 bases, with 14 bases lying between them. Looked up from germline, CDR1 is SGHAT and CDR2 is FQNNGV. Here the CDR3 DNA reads TGTGCCAGCAGCTTCCGGGAATGGGTCTACACCGGGGAGCTGTTTTTT. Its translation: CASSFREWVYTGELFF.